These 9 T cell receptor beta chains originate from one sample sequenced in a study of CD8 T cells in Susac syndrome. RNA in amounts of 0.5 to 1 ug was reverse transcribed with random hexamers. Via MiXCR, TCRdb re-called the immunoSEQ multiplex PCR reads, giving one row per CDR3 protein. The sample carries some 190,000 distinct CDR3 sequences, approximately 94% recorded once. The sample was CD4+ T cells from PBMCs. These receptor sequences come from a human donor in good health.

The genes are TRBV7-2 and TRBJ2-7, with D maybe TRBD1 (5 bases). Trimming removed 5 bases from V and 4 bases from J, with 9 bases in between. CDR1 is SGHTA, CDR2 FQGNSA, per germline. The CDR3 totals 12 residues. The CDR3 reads CASSRSGYEQYF. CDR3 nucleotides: TGTGCCAGCAGCCGATCAGGGTACGAGCAGTACTTC.

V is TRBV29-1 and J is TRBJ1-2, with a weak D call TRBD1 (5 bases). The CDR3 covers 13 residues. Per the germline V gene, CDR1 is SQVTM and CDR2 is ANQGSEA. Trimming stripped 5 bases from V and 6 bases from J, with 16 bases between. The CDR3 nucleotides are TGCAGCGTTTGGGCCAGGGAGGGGAATGGCTACACCTTC. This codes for CSVWAREGNGYTF.

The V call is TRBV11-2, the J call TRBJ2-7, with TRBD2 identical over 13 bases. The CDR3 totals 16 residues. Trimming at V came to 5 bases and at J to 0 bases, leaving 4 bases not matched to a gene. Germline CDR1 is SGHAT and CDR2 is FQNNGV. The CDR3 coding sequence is TGTGCCAGCAGCGGACTAGCGGGAGTAAGCTCCTACGAGCAGTACTTC. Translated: CASSGLAGVSSYEQYF.

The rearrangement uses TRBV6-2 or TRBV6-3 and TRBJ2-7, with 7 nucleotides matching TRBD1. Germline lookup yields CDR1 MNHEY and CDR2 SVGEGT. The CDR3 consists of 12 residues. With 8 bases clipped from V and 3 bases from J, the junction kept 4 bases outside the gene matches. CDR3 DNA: TGTGCCAGCCGGGACAGCTACTACGAGCAGTACTTC. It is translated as CASRDSYYEQYF.

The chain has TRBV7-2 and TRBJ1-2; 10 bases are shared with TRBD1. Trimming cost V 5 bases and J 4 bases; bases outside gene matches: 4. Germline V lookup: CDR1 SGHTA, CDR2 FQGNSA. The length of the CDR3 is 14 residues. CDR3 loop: CASSAGTGVYGYTF. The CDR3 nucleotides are TGTGCCAGCAGCGCCGGGACAGGGGTCTATGGCTACACCTTC.

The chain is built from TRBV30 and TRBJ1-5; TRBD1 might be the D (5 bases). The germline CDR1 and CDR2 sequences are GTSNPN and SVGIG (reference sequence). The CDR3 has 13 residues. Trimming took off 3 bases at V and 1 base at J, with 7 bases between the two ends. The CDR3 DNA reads TGTGCCTGGAGAGGGGAGAGCAATCAGCCCCAGCATTTT. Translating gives CAWRGESNQPQHF.

CDR3 sequence reads: CAWRVMREDFYEQYF. CDR3 nucleotides: TGTGCCTGGAGGGTTATGCGGGAGGACTTCTACGAGCAGTACTTC. The rearrangement uses TRBV30 and TRBJ2-7; 8 bases fit TRBD2. The CDR3 sequence is 15 residues long. Trimming cost V 3 bases and J 3 bases; bases outside gene matches: 10. CDR1 is GTSNPN and CDR2 is SVGIG in the germline V gene (reference sequence).

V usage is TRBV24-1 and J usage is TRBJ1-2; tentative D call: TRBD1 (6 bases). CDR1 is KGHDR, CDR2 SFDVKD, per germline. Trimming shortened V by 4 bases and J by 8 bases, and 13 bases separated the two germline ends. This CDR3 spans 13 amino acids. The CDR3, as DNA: TGTGCCACCAGTGACTCTAACAGGGACGGCTACACCTTC. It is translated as CATSDSNRDGYTF.

CDR3 sequence: CASSFLQGAGANVLTF. Written as DNA, the CDR3 is TGTGCCAGCAGTTTTTTACAGGGGGCCGGGGCCAACGTCCTGACTTTC. The chain couples TRBV6-2 or TRBV6-3 to TRBJ2-6, with 9 bases that match TRBD1. Per the germline V gene, CDR1 is MNHEY and CDR2 is SVGEGT. The CDR3 has 16 amino acids. Trimming cost V 4 bases and J 4 bases; bases outside gene matches: 5.